Sequencing of this TCR beta chain was carried out in a study of T cells in Graves' hyperthyroidism and ophthalmopathy. Study-level findings and limits: In blood, most of the thyroid clonotypes expanded above 0.001 were also present.

Each patient was aged 18 to 65 and had newly diagnosed hyperthyroidism of under 2 months' duration. Patients showing uncontrolled infection, other autoimmune disease, pregnancy or lactation were ineligible. Diagnosing involved the use of clinical symptoms, serum thyroxine and TRAb, thyroid ultrasound and orbital computed tomography. This clonotype was seen repeatedly, ten times or more. Its specificity is unknown. Researchers took RNA transcripts and amplified the TCR beta CDR3 regions from them. TCR CDR3 regions were first amplified by RT-PCR with HTBI primers. One entry per CDR3 protein, called by TCRdb with MiXCR from the multiplex PCR reads. The profile shows 690,000 or so distinct CDR3 sequences, around 20% of them singletons. V was shortened by 4 bases and J by 3 bases, with 10 bases between the two germline ends. The CDR3 is made up of 13 amino acids. Germline V gene lookup returns CDR1 MNHNS and CDR2 SASEGT.

This clonotype was sampled from a woman in her fifties or sixties with Graves' hyperthyroidism that later progressed to Graves' ophthalmopathy. The chain combines TRBV6-1 with TRBJ2-7; weak D call: TRBD1 (6 bases). The sequencing input was blood. The DNA of the CDR3 is TGTGCCAGCAGTGGAAGACAGGACTACGAGCAGTACTTC. Protein sequence: CASSGRQDYEQYF.